This T cell receptor (beta chain) came from a study of cytomegalovirus exposure and HLA in healthy donors. Study-level findings and limits: One later analysis reportedly identified an Asian-associated ancestry cluster that showed fewer N-insertions than the roughly 700-donor mean. Most TCR beta V segments were productive about 90% or about 30% of the time in an earlier analysis.

A remark on this clone: The antigen is unknown.

Both 60 Vbeta primers and 13 Jbeta primers went into the PCR. The protocol was immunoSEQ multiplex PCR, while the TCRdb copy is restricted to in-frame clones and leaves out a portion. The sample lists about 120,000 clones; about 80% were seen once. The CDR3 is made up of 13 amino acids. CDR1 and CDR2 from the germline V gene are KGHSH and LQKENI. V lost 3 bases, J lost 4 bases, and 10 bases lay in between. The sequencing input was PBMCs. The J gene is TRBJ2-7, the V gene TRBV18; D unclear. The source is a female donor in good health and CMV-seropositive. This chain's CDR3 is CASSPPGLYEQYF. In DNA, the CDR3 is TGTGCCAGCTCACCCCCGGGTCTTTACGAGCAGTACTTC. Together with reference TRBV18 and TRBJ2-7, the CDR3 gives the full variable domain: NAGVMQNPRHLVRRRGQEARLRCSPMKGHSHVYWYRQLPEEGLKFMVYLQKENIIDESGMPKERFSAEFPKEGPSILRIQQVVRGDSAAYFCASSPPGLYEQYFGPGTRLTVT.